The text below deals with one T cell receptor beta chain. The antigen remains unidentified. Using RNA transcripts as the source, TCR beta CDR3 regions were amplified. A first-round RT-PCR of the TCR CDR3 used the HTBI primer set. In TCRdb, the multiplex PCR reads were re-called with MiXCR into one record per CDR3 protein. The sample yields around 350,000 distinct CDR3 sequences, approximately 25% seen once. Thyroid ultrasound, orbital computed tomography, clinical symptoms, and serum thyroxine and TRAb underpinned diagnoses. The data stem from a study of T cells in Graves' hyperthyroidism and ophthalmopathy. Study as a whole: The initial diagnosis was the point when peripheral blood was collected, ahead of any treatment.

Study outcomes and limitations: Separating ophthalmopathy from stable hyperthyroidism was achieved by a 13 V-J model.

J lost 3 bases, V lost 6 bases, and 10 bases had no gene match. The CDR3 runs to 16 residues. This TCR derives from a man aged 45-60 years with Graves' hyperthyroidism. This chain joins TRBV12-3 or TRBV12-4 and TRBJ2-2; TRBD2 aligns across 7 bases. Source material: blood. The CDR3 coding sequence is TGTGCCAGCAGCCCCGAGGTGCGGGAGTACACCGGGGAGCTGTTTTTT. Its protein is CASSPEVREYTGELFF.